This entry is about one TCR beta chain. This specimen belongs to a study of T cells in localized non-small cell lung cancer. The germline CDR1 and CDR2 sequences are KGHSH and LQKENI. Trimming stripped 6 bases from V and 2 bases from J, with 17 bases between. The CDR3 runs 16 residues. Produced via immunoSEQ multiplex PCR; TCRdb's table is partial and in-frame only. Of 2,500 or so clones in the sample, about 30% were seen once. The rearrangement uses TRBV18 and TRBJ2-1, with a possible D match to TRBD1 (5 bases). Sequences were derived from lung tumor tissue, sampled before any cancer treatment. The TCR sequence derives from a female donor at least 60 years old with stage I lung adenocarcinoma. DNA for the CDR3: TGTGCCAGCTCCCAATGGGGCAGAGGCCCCTACAATGAGCAGTTCTTC. Translated: CASSQWGRGPYNEQFF.